The 13 T cell receptor beta chains below all came from one sample that was sequenced in a study of response to subunit inactivated influenza vaccine. TCRdb itself ran the RT-PCR reads through MiXCR, one entry per CDR3 protein. The sample lists about 530,000 distinct CDR3 sequences; 10% to 15% were seen once. The material was PBMCs from blood, obtained more than 35 days after vaccination. The receptors shown here come from a man aged 45-60 years who received an inactivated influenza vaccine.

This clonotype was found many times. This chain connects TRBV5-1 to TRBJ2-2; TRBD1 aligns across 11 bases. The CDR3 spans 16 residues. Germline V gives CDR1 SGHRS, CDR2 YFSETQ. The V segment lost 2 bases and the J segment 7 bases; nucleotides outside the gene matches: 7. The CDR3 DNA reads TGCGCCAGCAGCTTAGTTGGACAGGGGGCCGACGGGGAGCTGTTTTTT. This translates into CASSLVGQGADGELFF. The full variable domain, its missing parts supplied by reference TRBV5-1 and TRBJ2-2, is KAGVTQTPRYLIKTRGQQVTLSCSPISGHRSVSWYQQTPGQGLQFLFEYFSETQRNKGNFPGRFSGRQFSNSRSEMNVSTLELGDSALYLCASSLVGQGADGELFFGEGSRLTVL.

The V gene is TRBV28, the J gene TRBJ2-7, with TRBD2 matching over 12 bases. CDR1 is MDHEN, CDR2 SYDVKM, per germline. This CDR3 has 15 residues. J gave up 6 bases and V 6 bases, and 9 bases lay outside the gene matches. Written as DNA, the CDR3 is TGTGCCAGCAGCCAGACTAGCGGGAGTTCCCCCGAGCAGTACTTC. It codes for CASSQTSGSSPEQYF.

This clonotype turned up a few times. The CDR3 sequence: CASSQASLEAFF. CDR3 coding DNA: TGTGCCAGCAGCCAAGCCAGCCTTGAAGCTTTCTTT. The chain has TRBV3-1 and TRBJ1-1; D is unresolved. The CDR3 runs 12 residues. Germline CDR1 and CDR2: LGHDT and YNNKEL (reference sequence). V gave up 1 base and J gave up 7 bases, with 7 bases separating them.

This clonotype was seen a few times. The chain recombines TRBV5-5 with TRBJ2-1; the match to TRBD1 covers 9 bases. The CDR3 extends over 16 amino acids. CDR1 and CDR2 (germline): SGHKS, YYEKEE (reference sequence). V dropped 5 bases and J dropped 7; count of bases not matched to a gene: 13. CDR3 nucleotides: TGTGCCAGCAGGACTACCGGGACAGGGTTGAGGAATGAGCAGTTCTTC. Translating gives CASRTTGTGLRNEQFF.

A few counts support this clonotype. This sequence joins TRBV12-3 or TRBV12-4 and TRBJ1-2, with 8 bases matching TRBD1. This CDR3 spans 14 amino acids. Trimming cost V 3 bases and J 6 bases; bases outside gene matches: 6. The CDR3 DNA follows: TGTGCCAGCAGTTTGGACAGGGTCGCGGATGGCTACACCTTC. Translated, it gives CASSLDRVADGYTF.

The V call is TRBV20-1, the J call TRBJ1-6; D possibly corresponds to TRBD1 (5 bases). The CDR3 sequence is 13 residues long. In germline, CDR1 is DFQATT, CDR2 SNEGSKA (reference sequence). Trimming took 8 bases from V and 7 from J, leaving 15 bases between them. The CDR3 loop is CSRGTSPNSPLHF. In DNA form, the CDR3 reads TGCAGTCGGGGGACGTCGCCGAATTCACCCCTCCACTTT.

This clonotype was seen a handful of times. J is TRBJ1-4 and V is TRBV5-5; TRBD1 matches 11 bases. This CDR3 contains 17 residues. V lost 4 bases, J lost 10 bases, and 15 bases stayed unmatched. CDR1 and CDR2 (germline): SGHKS, YYEKEE (reference sequence). The DNA for the CDR3 is TGTGCCAGCAGCCTTGCCGGGACAGGGGGTCACTTGTCAAAACTGTTTTTT. Translated, it gives CASSLAGTGGHLSKLFF.

This clonotype was found a few times. The genes are TRBV6-2 or TRBV6-3 and TRBJ1-5; a possible D gene is TRBD1 (5 bases). V dropped 10 bases and J dropped 5 bases, with 15 bases sitting between them. The germline CDR1 and CDR2 sequences are MNHEY and SVGEGT. The CDR3 spans 13 residues. CDR3: CAISDRKDQPQHF. The DNA of the CDR3 is TGTGCCATCTCAGACAGAAAAGATCAGCCCCAGCATTTT.

The rearrangement joins TRBV7-2 to TRBJ2-5, with 13 bases fitting TRBD2. Germline V lookup: CDR1 SGHTA, CDR2 FQGNSA. The V gene end was trimmed by 4 bases and the J gene end by 5 bases; junction bases not matched to a gene: 1. This CDR3 is 14 amino acids long. The CDR3 loop reads CASSWTSGSETQYF. CDR3 bases: TGTGCCAGCAGCTGGACTAGCGGGAGTGAGACCCAGTACTTC. The full variable domain, rest sourced from reference TRBV7-2 and TRBJ2-5, is GAGVSQSPSNKVTEKGKDVELRCDPISGHTALYWYRQSLGQGLEFLIYFQGNSAPDKSGLPSDRFSAERTGGSVSTLTIQRTQQEDSAVYLCASSWTSGSETQYFGPGTRLLVL.

The CDR3 nucleotides are TGTGCCAGCAGCCGGGCGAAGCGAGGTGGCTACACCTTC. It codes for CASSRAKRGGYTF. The chain is built from TRBV12-3 or TRBV12-4 and TRBJ1-2; no firm D call. This CDR3 is 13 amino acids long. V was trimmed by 6 bases and J by 7 bases, leaving 15 bases between them.

The genes are TRBV7-2 and TRBJ1-1; D unresolved. Germline assignment: CDR1 SGHTA and CDR2 FQGNSA. V was clipped by 4 bases and J by 0 bases, with 12 bases between them. The CDR3 covers 15 residues. The CDR3 here is CASSSLLFLNTEAFF. CDR3 DNA sequence: TGTGCCAGCAGCTCCTTGCTATTTCTGAACACTGAAGCTTTCTTT.

The CDR3 DNA is TGTGCCAGCTCGGACAGGGCCCTCGGGGTGCAGTACTTC. The encoded protein is CASSDRALGVQYF. The rearrangement uses TRBV12-3 or TRBV12-4 and TRBJ2-7, with TRBD1 matching over 8 bases. This CDR3 comprises 13 residues. Germline trimming cut 8 bases from V and 9 bases from J; bases unmatched to any gene: 12.

The V and J genes are TRBV6-2 or TRBV6-3 and TRBJ2-5; a weak D match, TRBD2 (5 bases). V was cut by 3 bases and J by 3 bases, with 17 bases left in between. Germline V gene data show CDR1 as MNHEY and CDR2 as SVGEGT. The CDR3 contains 16 residues. For the CDR3, the DNA is TGTGCCAGCAGTTATGTACGGGGTCGGGCCGAAGAGACCCAGTACTTC. This gives the protein CASSYVRGRAEETQYF.